The 23 T cell receptor beta chains presented below share a single source sample, sequenced in a study of T cells in Graves' hyperthyroidism and ophthalmopathy. RNA transcripts gave rise to amplified TCR beta CDR3 regions. During a first-round RT-PCR of the TCR CDR3, the HTBI primer set was used. TCRdb used MiXCR to reprocess the multiplex PCR reads, holding one entry per CDR3 protein. Here the sample spans 300,000 to 450,000 distinct CDR3 sequences, approximately 14% being singletons. The sample consisted of blood. These receptors were taken from a woman aged 18-29 years with Graves' hyperthyroidism that later progressed to Graves' ophthalmopathy.

The chain links TRBV5-1 to TRBJ1-6; D remains unclear. The V gene lost 0 bases and the J gene lost 9 bases, with 7 bases spanning the gap. The CDR3 loop spans 13 amino acids. The germline V gene encodes CDR1 SGHRS and CDR2 YFSETQ. DNA of the CDR3: TGCGCCAGCAGCTTGGCCATGGGTTCACCCCTCCACTTT. Its translation is CASSLAMGSPLHF.

This clonotype is classed as medium-sized. The CDR3 reads CASSLGQELYEQYF. CDR3 DNA sequence: TGTGCCAGCAGCTTAGGACAGGAGTTATACGAGCAGTACTTC. This chain joins TRBV11-2 and TRBJ2-7; D is possibly TRBD1 (6 bases). The CDR3 loop spans 14 amino acids. Germline CDR1 SGHAT, CDR2 FQNNGV. V lost 1 base to trimming and J lost 4 bases, with 11 bases between them.

The J gene is TRBJ1-6, the V gene TRBV27; a possible D gene is TRBD1 (5 bases). This CDR3 is 15 amino acids long. Germline V gene data show CDR1 as MNHEY and CDR2 as SMNVEV (reference sequence). V was clipped by 5 bases and J by 7 bases, with 15 bases between them. The CDR3 sequence: CASSPHRGWNSPLHF. For the CDR3, the DNA is TGTGCCAGCAGTCCCCATAGGGGTTGGAATTCACCCCTCCACTTT.

This clonotype was seen more than once but under ten times. The V gene is TRBV11-2, the J gene TRBJ2-2; the match to TRBD2 covers 12 bases. CDR1 is SGHAT, CDR2 FQNNGV, per germline. Losses at the gene ends were 6 bases for V and 5 bases for J; bases not matched to a gene: 10. This CDR3 is built from 17 residues. CDR3 protein: CASRFFAGTSGTGELFF. The CDR3 DNA reads TGTGCCAGCAGATTCTTTGCCGGGACTAGCGGGACCGGGGAGCTGTTTTTT.

The sample holds many counts of this clonotype. The chain uses TRBV3-1 and TRBJ1-2, with TRBD1 as a possible D gene (5 bases). V was trimmed by 7 bases and J by 0 bases, leaving 18 bases between them. This CDR3 comprises 16 residues. Germline V gene sequence: CDR1 LGHDT, CDR2 YNNKEL (reference sequence). CDR3 region: CASTPGGVRTNYGYTF. In DNA form, the CDR3 reads TGTGCCAGCACCCCGGGGGGGGTACGGACTAACTATGGCTACACCTTC.

This chain joins TRBV19 and TRBJ1-2; D unclear. The CDR3 has 14 residues. V shed 5 bases and J shed 2 bases, with 12 bases lying between them. Germline V gives CDR1 LNHDA, CDR2 SQIVND (reference sequence). This chain's CDR3 is CASSFTTHNYGYTF. DNA for the CDR3: TGTGCCAGTAGTTTTACGACTCACAACTATGGCTACACCTTC.

This clonotype was seen a handful of times. This sequence joins TRBV19 and TRBJ2-2, with 11 bases identical to TRBD2. V lost 4 bases and J lost 7; bases outside the gene matches: 5. CDR3 size: 15 residues. From germline, CDR1 is LNHDA and CDR2 SQIVND (reference sequence). CDR3 loop: CASSKLAGEIGELFF. CDR3 sequence (DNA): TGTGCCAGTAGTAAACTAGCGGGAGAGATCGGGGAGCTGTTTTTT.

The rearrangement uses TRBV7-9 and TRBJ1-4; perhaps TRBD1 as D (5 bases). Trimming stripped 0 bases from V and 7 bases from J, with 15 bases between. The CDR3 has 16 amino acids. Germline CDR1 SEHNR, CDR2 FQNEAQ (reference sequence). CDR3 region: CASSLAMGGTGEKLFF. The DNA for the CDR3 is TGTGCCAGCAGCTTAGCAATGGGGGGGACCGGTGAAAAACTGTTTTTT.

The sample holds many counts of this clonotype. The chain uses TRBV28 and TRBJ2-7; the D gene is possibly TRBD1 (6 bases). The CDR3 totals 14 residues. The germline V gene encodes CDR1 MDHEN and CDR2 SYDVKM. Trimming cost V 5 bases and J 5 bases, with 16 bases left between them. The CDR3 sequence: CASSVTTGFHEQYF. Here the CDR3 DNA reads TGTGCCAGCAGTGTCACGACAGGTTTCCACGAGCAGTACTTC.

This clonotype has at least ten counts. This rearrangement joins TRBV12-3 or TRBV12-4 to TRBJ2-7; possible D gene TRBD1, 6 bases. V lost 6 bases and J lost 6, with 21 bases in between. The CDR3 totals 15 residues. The CDR3 here is CASSSETGMYSEQYF. Written as DNA, the CDR3 is TGTGCCAGCAGCTCCGAAACAGGGATGTATAGCGAGCAGTACTTC.

This clonotype has at least ten counts. The chain recombines TRBV6-2 or TRBV6-3 with TRBJ2-1; TRBD2 agrees at 7 bases. The V and J ends lost 4 bases and 5 bases, in that order; junction bases with no gene match: 14. This CDR3 has 17 amino acids. CDR1 is MNHEY and CDR2 is SVGEGT in the germline V gene. The CDR3 DNA reads as TGTGCCAGCAGTTCCTACTGGGCGGGAGAGACAAACAATGAGCAGTTCTTC. Its protein is CASSSYWAGETNNEQFF.

This clonotype was found once. The V and J genes are TRBV11-2 and TRBJ1-6, with D possibly matching TRBD1 (5 bases). This CDR3 region has 17 residues. Trimming left V 0 bases short and J 6 bases short, with 15 bases between. Germline loops: CDR1 SGHAT, CDR2 FQNNGV. CDR3 sequence (DNA): TGTGCCAGCAGCTTAGATCGGACAAAAGCGGGTAATTCACCCCTCCACTTT. This codes for CASSLDRTKAGNSPLHF.

There are many counts of this clonotype. The V call is TRBV28, the J call TRBJ2-1, with 7 bases that match TRBD2. The CDR3 runs 16 residues. V was clipped by 6 bases and J by 2 bases; unmatched bases: 10. Per the germline V gene, CDR1 is MDHEN and CDR2 is SYDVKM. CDR3 nucleotide sequence: TGTGCCAGCAGCTGGGAGGGCGTAACCCCCTACAATGAGCAGTTCTTC. Encoded protein: CASSWEGVTPYNEQFF.

This chain links TRBV7-9 with TRBJ1-3; D ambiguous. Germline V lookup: CDR1 SEHNR, CDR2 FQNEAQ (reference sequence). The V end lost 4 bases, the J end lost 0 bases, and 10 bases lay between the germline ends. The CDR3 has 15 amino acids. The CDR3 DNA follows: TGTGCCAGCAGCTCTTGGGGAGACTCTGGAAACACCATATATTTT. It codes for CASSSWGDSGNTIYF.

This clonotype was detected ten times or more. This rearrangement joins TRBV5-1 to TRBJ2-7; D tentatively reads TRBD1 or TRBD2 (6 bases each). Trimming pared 0 bases from V and 5 bases from J, leaving 12 bases between. The CDR3 totals 14 residues. Germline V gene sequence: CDR1 SGHRS, CDR2 YFSETQ. This CDR3 reads CASSLAGAFDEQYF. The CDR3 DNA follows: TGCGCCAGCAGCTTGGCGGGGGCCTTTGACGAGCAGTACTTC. Full variable domain (outside the CDR3, taken from reference TRBV5-1 and TRBJ2-7): KAGVTQTPRYLIKTRGQQVTLSCSPISGHRSVSWYQQTPGQGLQFLFEYFSETQRNKGNFPGRFSGRQFSNSRSEMNVSTLELGDSALYLCASSLAGAFDEQYFGPGTRLTVT.

This clonotype has ten or more counts. The rearrangement links TRBV27 to TRBJ2-1; 10 nucleotides line up with TRBD2. This CDR3 is 17 amino acids long. V dropped 2 bases and J dropped 8; count of bases not matched to a gene: 12. Germline V CDR1 and CDR2: MNHEY, SMNVEV (reference sequence). CDR3 residues: CASSLVSGRAFFYEQFF. The CDR3 DNA sequence: TGTGCCAGCAGTTTAGTAAGCGGGAGGGCCTTTTTTTATGAGCAGTTCTTC.

This clonotype was counted many times. The genes are TRBV27 and TRBJ2-1; 13 bases fit TRBD2. The trim removed 0 bases at V and 4 bases at J, leaving 0 bases unmatched. This CDR3 is 16 amino acids long. The germline V gene encodes CDR1 MNHEY and CDR2 SMNVEV (reference sequence). The CDR3 DNA reads as TGTGCCAGCAGTTTATCGGGACTAGCGGGATACAATGAGCAGTTCTTC. Its translation: CASSLSGLAGYNEQFF.

The gene calls are TRBV7-9 and TRBJ1-4, with TRBD1 identical over 7 bases. V gave up 5 bases and J gave up 8 bases; unmatched junction bases: 8. Germline V gene lookup returns CDR1 SEHNR and CDR2 FQNEAQ (reference sequence). This CDR3 comprises 14 residues. The DNA for the CDR3 is TGTGCCAGCAGCGCGACAGGGTTTAAGGAAAAACTGTTTTTT. It is translated as CASSATGFKEKLFF.

The chain recombines TRBV9 with TRBJ2-3; tentative D call: TRBD2 (6 bases). Germline V gene sequence: CDR1 SGDLS, CDR2 YYNGEE. Trimming left V 2 bases short and J 2 bases short, with 15 bases between. CDR3 size: 16 residues. In nucleotides, the CDR3 is TGTGCCAGCAGCGTCTCGGGACTCTCGATCACAGATACGCAGTATTTT. It translates to CASSVSGLSITDTQYF.

This clonotype was observed many times. CDR3 in amino acids: CASSRLAGGAEQYF. The CDR3 DNA sequence: TGTGCCAGTAGTCGACTAGCGGGAGGGGCCGAGCAGTACTTC. The chain joins TRBV19 to TRBJ2-7, with TRBD2 identical over 14 bases. V lost 5 bases to trimming and J lost 6 bases; unmatched junction nucleotides: 3. This CDR3 contains 14 residues. The germline V gene encodes CDR1 LNHDA and CDR2 SQIVND (reference sequence).

This clonotype appeared a few times. The V call is TRBV5-1, the J call TRBJ2-3; TRBD2 aligns across 14 bases. The CDR3 consists of 20 residues. With 4 bases clipped from V and 1 base from J, the junction kept 14 bases outside the gene matches. CDR1 is SGHRS and CDR2 is YFSETQ in the germline V gene. This CDR3 is CASSKRPGLAGAPGTDTQYF. CDR3 DNA sequence: TGCGCCAGCAGCAAAAGGCCGGGACTAGCGGGGGCCCCGGGCACAGATACGCAGTATTTT.

The chain carries TRBV24-1 and TRBJ2-1, with TRBD2 identical over 9 bases. This CDR3 region has 18 residues. Trimming took 4 bases from V and 3 from J; bases not matched to a gene: 12. The germline CDR1 and CDR2 sequences are KGHDR and SFDVKD. CDR3 loop: CATSDPSSGTSSYNEQFF. The CDR3 DNA sequence: TGTGCCACCAGTGACCCGTCCTCCGGGACTAGCAGCTACAATGAGCAGTTCTTC.

Notes on this clonotype: A read error may produce the germline difference seen at one junction end. The V gene is TRBV9, the J gene TRBJ2-7, with 8 positions matching TRBD2. Per germline, CDR1 SGDLS and CDR2 YYNGEE. This CDR3 is built from 14 residues. The CDR3 DNA is TGTGCCAGCAGCCTTGGACTAGCATCCTACGAGCAGTCCTTC. Translating it yields CASSLGLASYEQSF.